These 24 T cell receptor beta chains were sequenced from one sample in a study of T cell clusters in autoimmune cytopenias. Roughly 38,000 genome equivalents of blood DNA were amplified for TRB. TRB rearrangements were amplified by touch-down multiplex PCR with mixed TRB-A/B primers. TCRdb reprocessed the multiplex PCR reads, keeping one entry per CDR3 protein, no DNA. This sample lists under 800 distinct CDR3 sequences; its ten largest clones have 22%. This sample was shared with a second study, whose subject was T cell repertoires in aging, cancer and after chemotherapy.

What was sequenced was peripheral blood. The receptors derive from a human donor in good health.

Its frequency marks this clonotype as large (0.1 to 1%). The chain recombines TRBV5-6 with TRBJ1-1. CDR1 is SGHDT, CDR2 YYEEEE, per germline. The CDR3 consists of 13 residues. CDR3 sequence reads: CASSLGYSTEAFF. The full variable domain, in which reference TRBV5-6 and TRBJ1-1 provide the parts outside the CDR3, is DAGVTQSPTHLIKTRGQQVTLRCSPKSGHDTVSWYQQALGQGPQFIFQYYEEEERQRGNFPDRFSGHQFPNYSSELNVNALLLGDSALYLCASSLGYSTEAFFGQGTRLTVV.

The rearrangement uses TRBV5-4 and TRBJ2-1; checking the TCRdb D call of TRBD2 is not possible without DNA. The CDR3 covers 16 residues. CDR1 is SGHNT, CDR2 YYREEE, per germline (reference sequence). CDR3 sequence: CASNLGGARAANEQFF.

In terms of frequency, this clonotype is large. This chain uses TRBV12-3 or TRBV12-4 with TRBJ1-2; TCRdb reports TRBD1, a call that lacks DNA to check it against. CDR3 size: 12 residues. The CDR3 reads CASSRDRGGYTF.

This clonotype shows up as large by frequency. V usage is TRBV10-3 and J usage is TRBJ2-2. CDR1 and CDR2 (germline): ENHRY, SYGVKD. This CDR3 has 16 residues. CDR3 loop: CAISEAGLPNTGELFF.

In terms of frequency, this clonotype is medium-sized. The chain carries TRBV4-1 and TRBJ2-2; lacking DNA, the TRBD1 call made by TCRdb goes unchecked. CDR1 MGHRA and CDR2 YSYEKL come from the germline V gene. The CDR3 spans 17 residues. The CDR3 region is CASSLQILTGYTGELFF.

This clonotype shows up as medium-sized (0.01 to 0.1%) by frequency. The rearrangement uses TRBV18 and TRBJ1-1. The germline CDR1 and CDR2 sequences are KGHSH and LQKENI. CDR3 length equals 13 residues. The CDR3 loop reads CASSRKGDTEAFF.

The chain has TRBV30 and TRBJ2-3; TCRdb reports TRBD2, a call that lacks DNA to check it against. Germline V gene sequence: CDR1 GTSNPN, CDR2 SVGIG (reference sequence). This CDR3 spans 14 amino acids. The CDR3 sequence: CAWTSGRGADTQYF.

Considering frequency, this clonotype is medium-sized. V is TRBV7-2 and J is TRBJ2-5; TCRdb lists TRBD2, though no DNA is available to test this call. The CDR3 is made up of 15 amino acids. Germline-derived CDR1 and CDR2 are SGHTA and FQGNSA. CDR3 residues: CASSWGLAEQETQYF.

The chain uses TRBV29-1 and TRBJ2-3; TCRdb designates TRBD1, a call that cannot be tested without DNA. There are 12 residues in the CDR3. Germline CDR1 SQVTM, CDR2 ANQGSEA. The CDR3: CSVGGPTDTQYF.

This clonotype shows up as large by frequency. The chain recombines TRBV12-3 or TRBV12-4 with TRBJ2-2; TCRdb's assignment of TRBD2 cannot be checked, as there is no DNA. This CDR3 is built from 15 residues. CDR3 residues: CASSLDGLITGELFF.

By frequency, this clonotype registers large. V usage is TRBV5-5 and J usage is TRBJ1-2; checking the TCRdb D call of TRBD1 is not possible without DNA. This CDR3 region has 12 residues. Germline V lookup: CDR1 SGHKS, CDR2 YYEKEE (reference sequence). The CDR3 loop reads CASSPTGIGYTF.

Its frequency marks this clonotype as medium-sized. V and J are TRBV5-1 and TRBJ2-7; the D call from TCRdb, TRBD1, cannot be confirmed without DNA. The germline gives CDR1 SGHRS, CDR2 YFSETQ. CDR3 length: 15 amino acids. CDR3 residues: CASSNNPGHNYEQYF.

This clonotype is deemed medium-sized by its frequency. The CDR3 loop reads CASSFWGRPTDTQYF. The chain has TRBV11-2 and TRBJ2-3; as DNA is missing, the TRBD1 call by TCRdb cannot be tested. Germline V lookup: CDR1 SGHAT, CDR2 FQNNGV. This CDR3 comprises 15 residues.

The genes are TRBV19 and TRBJ2-7; the TCRdb call, TRBD1, lacks DNA for checking. The CDR3 loop spans 14 amino acids. The V gene's germline CDR1 is LNHDA and CDR2 SQIVND (reference sequence). CDR3 residues: CASSIDRQGYEQYF.

Measured by frequency, this clonotype is large. The chain couples TRBV6-5 to TRBJ2-1; as DNA is missing, the TRBD1 call by TCRdb cannot be tested. Germline lookup yields CDR1 MNHEY and CDR2 SVGAGI. CDR3 size: 14 residues. CDR3 sequence reads: CASRGGQPNNEQFF.

The genes are TRBV7-9 and TRBJ1-3; TCRdb picks TRBD1, but there is no DNA to check that call. Germline CDR1 is SEHNR and CDR2 is FQNEAQ (reference sequence). This CDR3 has 14 amino acids. The CDR3 here is CASSEEGTGNTIYF.

By frequency, this clonotype registers large (0.1 to 1%). The rearrangement links TRBV30 to TRBJ2-7. This CDR3 has 13 amino acids. Looked up from germline, CDR1 is GTSNPN and CDR2 is SVGIG (reference sequence). The CDR3 sequence is CAWSVGALYEQYF.

The V call is TRBV6-6, the J call TRBJ2-5; the D gene TCRdb calls, TRBD1, cannot be checked with no DNA. CDR3 length: 14 residues. Germline CDR1 is MNHNY and CDR2 is SVGAGI (reference sequence). The CDR3 loop reads CAGPSGTAQETQYF.

This clonotype is large by frequency. The chain uses TRBV5-4 and TRBJ2-5. CDR3 length equals 14 residues. Germline V CDR1 and CDR2: SGHNT, YYREEE (reference sequence). The CDR3 protein is CASSPTDYQETQYF.

Judged by frequency, this clonotype is medium-sized (0.01 to 0.1%). The chain has TRBV12-3 or TRBV12-4 and TRBJ2-7; TCRdb calls TRBD1, which cannot be checked without DNA. This CDR3 spans 14 amino acids. CDR3 region: CASSLATGVGEQYF.

Measured by frequency, this clonotype is large. Here the CDR3 reads CASSHGGVRSYNSPLHF. V usage is TRBV6-6 and J usage is TRBJ1-6; TCRdb designates TRBD1, a call that cannot be tested without DNA. From germline, CDR1 is MNHNY and CDR2 SVGAGI (reference sequence). The CDR3 extends over 17 amino acids.

Frequency places this clonotype as medium-sized. This chain connects TRBV11-2 to TRBJ2-3; the D gene TCRdb calls, TRBD1, cannot be checked with no DNA. The CDR3 is made up of 15 amino acids. Germline V CDR1 and CDR2: SGHAT, FQNNGV. CDR3 loop: CASRRRGPHTDTQYF.

This clonotype counts as large (0.1 to 1%) by frequency. The rearrangement links TRBV30 to TRBJ1-3; TCRdb selects TRBD1, and the lack of DNA leaves this call unchecked. This CDR3 has 18 residues. Germline V gives CDR1 GTSNPN, CDR2 SVGIG (reference sequence). CDR3 in amino acids: CAWSPQDRASLAGNTIYF.

This clonotype is labeled large based on frequency. This sequence joins TRBV19 and TRBJ1-1. Germline V lookup: CDR1 LNHDA, CDR2 SQIVND (reference sequence). The CDR3 is made up of 12 amino acids. The CDR3 reads CASIDYGTEAFF. The whole variable domain, filled in from reference TRBV19 and TRBJ1-1, reads DGGITQSPKYLFRKEGQNVTLSCEQNLNHDAMYWYRQDPGQGLRLIYYSQIVNDFQKGDIAEGYSVSREKKESFPLTVTSAQKNPTAFYLCASIDYGTEAFFGQGTRLTVV.